One sample yielded the 31 T cell receptor beta chains listed below, sequenced in a study of shared clonotypes between healthy human individuals. TCRdb's copy holds only in-frame clones and misses some; the assay was immunoSEQ multiplex PCR. The sample has approximately 2.5 million clones, approximately 94% seen once. Sequencing used naive CD4+ T cells sorted from blood. Subset defined: CD45RA+ positively selected. All receptors come from a man between 18 and 35 years old in good health.

CDR3: CASSFTRVGELFF. In DNA form, the CDR3 reads TGTGCCAGCAGCTTTACTAGAGTTGGGGAGCTGTTTTTT. The genes are TRBV7-2 and TRBJ2-2; possibly TRBD2 for D (5 bases). V shed 3 bases and J shed 8 bases, with 10 bases lying between them. Germline-derived CDR1 and CDR2 are SGHTA and FQGNSA. There are 13 residues in the CDR3.

This clone was counted a single time. The rearrangement joins TRBV18 to TRBJ2-7, with D perhaps given as TRBD1 or TRBD2 (6 bases each). The germline V gene has CDR1 KGHSH and CDR2 LQKENI. The CDR3 sequence is 15 residues long. Trimming removed 6 bases from V and 1 base from J, with 16 bases in between. Here the CDR3 reads CASSAATGRSYEQYF. Here the CDR3 DNA reads TGTGCCAGCTCTGCGGCCACAGGGAGGTCCTACGAGCAGTACTTC.

On this clone: Additional DNA sequences in this sample encode the identical CDR3. V is TRBV7-2 and J is TRBJ2-3; D might be TRBD2 (5 bases). V lost 4 bases and J 2 bases, leaving 7 bases between the germline ends. CDR1 and CDR2 (germline): SGHTA, FQGNSA. This CDR3 region has 13 residues. The DNA of the CDR3 is TGTGCCAGCAGCTCGGGGTACACAGATACGCAGTATTTT. This codes for CASSSGYTDTQYF.

This chain links TRBV19 with TRBJ1-3; no clear D gene. The germline CDR1 and CDR2 sequences are LNHDA and SQIVND (reference sequence). The V and J ends lost 6 bases and 0 bases respectively, with 9 bases between them. The CDR3 has 14 amino acids. DNA of the CDR3: TGTGCCAGTAGCCAACCTAGCTCTGGAAACACCATATATTTT. Protein sequence: CASSQPSSGNTIYF.

The chain is built from TRBV6-1 and TRBJ2-5; TRBD1 matches at 9 bases. Per germline, CDR1 MNHNS and CDR2 SASEGT. This CDR3 contains 14 residues. After removal of 2 bases from V and 5 bases from J, the junction contained 3 bases not matched to a gene. For the CDR3, the DNA is TGTGCCAGCAGTGAATGGGACAGGGAGGAGACCCAGTACTTC. This gives the protein CASSEWDREETQYF.

As to this clone: Distinct nucleotide sequences in the sample also encode this CDR3. This chain uses TRBV6-5 with TRBJ2-3, with 9 bases fitting TRBD2. Per the germline V gene, CDR1 is MNHEY and CDR2 is SVGAGI. There are 15 residues in the CDR3. J gave up 1 base and V 2 bases, and 1 base lay outside the gene matches. Written as DNA, the CDR3 is TGTGCCAGCAGTTACGGCGGGGGGGGCACAGATACGCAGTATTTT. It codes for CASSYGGGGTDTQYF.

The CDR3 bases are TGTGCCTGCGGCCGACGGCAGGGAGGGACAGATACGCAGTATTTT. As protein: CACGRRQGGTDTQYF. The chain combines TRBV30 with TRBJ2-3, with 7 bases aligning to TRBD2. V shed 6 bases and J 3 bases; nucleotides not matched to a gene: 12. CDR3 length equals 15 residues. Germline values: CDR1 GTSNPN, CDR2 SVGIG (reference sequence).

This clone appeared a few times. V gene TRBV29-1 combines with J gene TRBJ1-1; D is unresolved. The V end was cut by 3 bases, the J end by 0 bases, with 8 bases between. The CDR3 is 13 residues long. Per germline, CDR1 SQVTM and CDR2 ANQGSEA. DNA for the CDR3: TGCAGCGTTGATCATAACATGAACACTGAAGCTTTCTTT. This codes for CSVDHNMNTEAFF. Together with reference TRBV29-1 and TRBJ1-1, the CDR3 gives the full variable domain: SAVISQKPSRDICQRGTSLTIQCQVDSQVTMMFWYRQQPGQSLTLIATANQGSEATYESGFVIDKFPISRPNLTFSTLTVSNMSPEDSSIYLCSVDHNMNTEAFFGQGTRLTVV.

V is TRBV12-5 and J is TRBJ2-1, with D unresolved. Trimming left V 3 bases short and J 5 bases short, with 20 bases between. Germline V lookup: CDR1 LGHNT, CDR2 FRNRAP. This CDR3 contains 17 residues. As DNA, the CDR3 is TGTGCTAGTGGTTTCACGGGCCCTCTAGGGCCCAACAATGAGCAGTTCTTC. Protein product: CASGFTGPLGPNNEQFF.

The genes are TRBV30 and TRBJ2-7; 9 nucleotides agree with TRBD1. CDR3 length: 15 residues. Germline-derived CDR1 and CDR2 are GTSNPN and SVGIG (reference sequence). With V trimmed by 2 bases and J by 5 bases, 10 bases remained unmatched. In DNA form, the CDR3 reads TGTGCCTGGAGTAGGCTCGGGACAGGGACGGACGAGCAGTACTTC. It codes for CAWSRLGTGTDEQYF.

This clone has a single count. This rearrangement joins TRBV9 to TRBJ2-3; D ambiguous. The CDR3 length is 13 residues. V shed 0 bases and J shed 5 bases, with 7 bases lying between them. CDR1 and CDR2 from the germline V gene are SGDLS and YYNGEE. The CDR3 nucleotides are TGTGCCAGCAGCGTAGGAACCGAAGATACGCAGTATTTT. Its protein is CASSVGTEDTQYF. Full variable domain (rest looked up from reference TRBV9 and TRBJ2-3): DSGVTQTPKHLITATGQRVTLRCSPRSGDLSVYWYQQSLDQGLQFLIQYYNGEERAKGNILERFSAQQFPDLHSELNLSSLELGDSALYFCASSVGTEDTQYFGPGTRLTVL.

The rearrangement links TRBV19 to TRBJ2-6; no definite D call. Trimming stripped 5 bases from V and 0 bases from J, with 2 bases between. Germline assignment: CDR1 LNHDA and CDR2 SQIVND (reference sequence). The CDR3 totals 13 residues. CDR3 sequence (DNA): TGTGCCAGTAGTCTCTCTGGGGCCAACGTCCTGACTTTC. It is translated as CASSLSGANVLTF.

The chain combines TRBV5-1 with TRBJ1-2, with D possibly TRBD1 on 5 matching bases. The V gene's germline CDR1 is SGHRS and CDR2 YFSETQ. V dropped 4 bases and J dropped 0 bases, with 13 bases sitting between them. This CDR3 comprises 15 residues. CDR3 nucleotide sequence: TGCGCCAGCAGCACCGACAGCTTTCCTAACTATGGCTACACCTTC. Protein sequence: CASSTDSFPNYGYTF.

This sequence joins TRBV5-1 and TRBJ2-5; 11 bases are a match to TRBD2. The CDR3 loop spans 16 amino acids. Germline-derived CDR1 and CDR2 are SGHRS and YFSETQ. Trimming cost V 1 base and J 5 bases; bases outside gene matches: 7. The CDR3 region has the DNA TGCGCCAGCAGCTTGTTGACTAGCGGGACCACGGAGACCCAGTACTTC. The encoded protein is CASSLLTSGTTETQYF.

The chain carries TRBV6-6 and TRBJ2-3, with a weak D call TRBD1 (7 bases). Trimming took 5 bases from V and 6 from J, leaving 15 bases between them. The CDR3 consists of 14 residues. Germline-derived CDR1 and CDR2 are MNHNY and SVGAGI (reference sequence). The CDR3 DNA is TGTGCCAGCAGTGCTTCGACAGGGAGGGATACGCAGTATTTT. Protein: CASSASTGRDTQYF.

The chain couples TRBV5-1 to TRBJ2-5; D is possibly TRBD1 (6 bases). The J call is doubtful: the DNA matches TRBJ2-7 better. Per germline, CDR1 SGHRS and CDR2 YFSETQ. The CDR3 has 12 amino acids. The CDR3 region is CATCGQSYEQYF. The CDR3 DNA sequence: TGCGCCACCTGTGGACAGTCCTACGAGCAGTACTTC.

V gene TRBV5-1 combines with J gene TRBJ2-2; D is perhaps TRBD1 or TRBD2 (5 bases each). Trimming cost V 5 bases and J 0 bases, with 14 bases left between them. The CDR3 has 16 amino acids. Germline V gene data show CDR1 as SGHRS and CDR2 as YFSETQ. The CDR3 DNA sequence: TGCGCCAGCAGTCCCGCCGGGACGGCGAACACCGGGGAGCTGTTTTTT. Translated: CASSPAGTANTGELFF.

V usage is TRBV19 and J usage is TRBJ2-1; D might be TRBD1 (5 bases). This CDR3 comprises 16 residues. Trimming took 5 bases from V and 5 from J, leaving 19 bases between them. CDR1 is LNHDA and CDR2 is SQIVND in the germline V gene (reference sequence). The CDR3 spells CASSPPDQGSDNEQFF. The CDR3 DNA reads TGTGCCAGTAGTCCCCCGGACCAGGGCTCGGACAATGAGCAGTTCTTC.

Concerning this clone itself: The junction shows a germline mismatch at one end, possibly a read error. The chain carries TRBV15 and TRBJ2-7; either TRBD1 or TRBD2 may supply D (5 bases each). CDR1 is LNHNV, CDR2 YYDKDF, per germline (reference sequence). The CDR3 consists of 12 residues. Here the CDR3 reads CATGRDRYEQYF. In DNA form, the CDR3 reads TGTGCCACCGGCAGGGACCGATACGAGCAGTACTTC.

The V call is TRBV5-1, the J call TRBJ2-1, with D hard to call. The CDR3 contains 16 residues. Trimming took off 0 bases at V and 2 bases at J, with 12 bases between the two ends. Germline values: CDR1 SGHRS, CDR2 YFSETQ. The CDR3 region is CASSLAVARTYNEQFF. DNA of the CDR3: TGCGCCAGCAGCTTGGCCGTTGCTAGGACCTACAATGAGCAGTTCTTC.

The genes are TRBV19 and TRBJ2-1; 7 bases are shared with TRBD2. Germline loops: CDR1 LNHDA, CDR2 SQIVND (reference sequence). The CDR3 contains 15 residues. V shed 5 bases, J shed 3 bases, and the junction held 7 bases outside the gene matches. CDR3 sequence (DNA): TGTGCCAGTAGTCCTAGGGGCGGGGGCTACAATGAGCAGTTCTTC. Protein product: CASSPRGGGYNEQFF.

The chain uses TRBV15 and TRBJ1-2; no definite D call. V lost 1 base and J lost 2, with 8 bases in between. The CDR3 contains 14 residues. CDR1 is LNHNV, CDR2 YYDKDF, per germline (reference sequence). The CDR3 here is CATSRGHLNYGYTF. CDR3 in DNA: TGTGCCACCAGCAGAGGACATCTCAACTATGGCTACACCTTC. The full variable domain, rest sourced from reference TRBV15 and TRBJ1-2, is DAMVIQNPRYQVTQFGKPVTLSCSQTLNHNVMYWYQQKSSQAPKLLFHYYDKDFNNEADTPDNFQSRRPNTSFCFLDIRSPGLGDTAMYLCATSRGHLNYGYTFGSGTRLTVV.

The chain links TRBV11-2 to TRBJ2-4; unclear D gene. V was shortened by 3 bases and J by 0 bases, with 12 bases between the two germline ends. The CDR3 has 16 amino acids. CDR1 is SGHAT, CDR2 FQNNGV, per germline. CDR3: CASSFALLLAKNIQYF. CDR3 DNA sequence: TGTGCCAGCAGCTTTGCTCTTCTACTAGCCAAAAACATTCAGTACTTC. Full variable domain (remainder filled in from reference TRBV11-2 and TRBJ2-4): EAGVAQSPRYKIIEKRQSVAFWCNPISGHATLYWYQQILGQGPKLLIQFQNNGVVDDSQLPKDRFSAERLKGVDSTLKIQPAKLEDSAVYLCASSFALLLAKNIQYFGAGTRLSVL.

This clone was seen once. The genes are TRBV5-3 and TRBJ1-6; 7 bases agree with TRBD1. TRBV5-3 counts as an open reading frame of uncertain function. J lost 5 bases, V lost 1 base, and 3 bases had no gene match. The CDR3 consists of 15 residues. CDR3 DNA: TGTGCCAGAAGCTTGACAGGGGAGGATAATTCACCCCTCCACTTT. As protein: CARSLTGEDNSPLHF.

The chain uses TRBV28 and TRBJ1-1, with a possible D match to TRBD1 (5 bases). The CDR3 length is 13 residues. The germline V gene has CDR1 MDHEN and CDR2 SYDVKM. V was pared by 7 bases and J by 2 bases, with 11 bases between. The CDR3 protein is CASTSGLNTEAFF. CDR3 DNA sequence: TGTGCCAGCACCTCAGGGCTAAACACTGAAGCTTTCTTT.

The chain employs TRBV5-1 and TRBJ2-2; 9 bases are a match to TRBD1. The CDR3 has 13 amino acids. V trimming: 5 bases; J trimming: 5 bases; junction bases outside the gene matches: 1. Germline-derived CDR1 and CDR2 are SGHRS and YFSETQ. CDR3 region: CASRGQGTGELFF. The CDR3 coding sequence is TGCGCCAGCAGGGGACAGGGAACCGGGGAGCTGTTTTTT.

The chain uses TRBV6-1 and TRBJ1-2; 9 bases fit TRBD1. This CDR3 has 15 amino acids. The J segment lost 5 bases and the V segment lost 5 bases, leaving 9 bases of the junction unmatched. In germline, CDR1 is MNHNS, CDR2 SASEGT. Here the CDR3 reads CASSSPTGTGYGYTF. CDR3 bases: TGTGCCAGCAGTAGCCCCACCGGGACAGGGTATGGCTACACCTTC.

V and J are TRBV27 and TRBJ1-2, with D perhaps matching TRBD1 (6 bases). Germline-derived CDR1 and CDR2 are MNHEY and SMNVEV (reference sequence). Deletions cut 3 bases from V and 1 base from J, with 9 bases between. CDR3 length: 14 amino acids. CDR3 loop: CASSFGQFNYGYTF. The CDR3 nucleotides are TGTGCCAGCAGTTTTGGACAGTTTAACTATGGCTACACCTTC.

A few counts support this clone. The V call is TRBV28, the J call TRBJ1-5; D not resolved. Per the germline V gene, CDR1 is MDHEN and CDR2 is SYDVKM. CDR3 length: 12 residues. V was pared by 2 bases and J by 7 bases, with 6 bases between. Written as DNA, the CDR3 is TGTGCCAGCAGTTTACCGCAACAGCCCCAGCATTTT. It is translated as CASSLPQQPQHF.

The chain has TRBV5-5 and TRBJ2-3, with TRBD2 matching over 9 bases. Germline values: CDR1 SGHKS, CDR2 YYEKEE (reference sequence). The CDR3 consists of 16 residues. After removal of 1 base from V and 4 bases from J, the junction contained 7 bases not matched to a gene. Here the CDR3 reads CASSLYLAGSSDTQYF. CDR3 coding DNA: TGTGCCAGCAGCTTGTACCTAGCGGGATCGTCAGATACGCAGTATTTT.

The gene calls are TRBV4-1 and TRBJ2-1, with 13 bases aligning to TRBD2. With 3 bases clipped from V and 0 bases from J, the junction kept 8 bases outside the gene matches. CDR1 is MGHRA and CDR2 is YSYEKL in the germline V gene. The CDR3 extends over 19 amino acids. CDR3 amino acids: CASSQPTSGRRGSYNEQFF. CDR3 DNA sequence: TGCGCCAGCAGCCAGCCGACTAGCGGGAGGCGGGGCTCCTACAATGAGCAGTTCTTC.